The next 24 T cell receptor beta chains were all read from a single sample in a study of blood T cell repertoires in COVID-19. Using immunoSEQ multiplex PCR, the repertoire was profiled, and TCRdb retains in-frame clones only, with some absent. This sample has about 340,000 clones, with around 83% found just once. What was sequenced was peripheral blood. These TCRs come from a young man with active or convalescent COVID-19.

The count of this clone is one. This CDR3 reads CASSPLEGAHQNIQYF. CDR3 DNA sequence: TGTGCCAGCAGCCCATTGGAGGGCGCCCACCAAAACATTCAGTACTTC. The chain links TRBV11-2 to TRBJ2-4; possible D gene TRBD2, 6 bases. V was trimmed by 5 bases and J by 5 bases, leaving 19 bases between them. Germline CDR1 reads SGHAT; CDR2 reads FQNNGV. This CDR3 is 16 amino acids long.

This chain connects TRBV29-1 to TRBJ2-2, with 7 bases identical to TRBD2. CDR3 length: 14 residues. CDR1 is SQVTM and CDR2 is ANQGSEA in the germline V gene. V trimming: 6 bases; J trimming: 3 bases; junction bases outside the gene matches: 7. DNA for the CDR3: TGCAGCGTAGCGGGGACTCTTTACACCGGGGAGCTGTTTTTT. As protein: CSVAGTLYTGELFF.

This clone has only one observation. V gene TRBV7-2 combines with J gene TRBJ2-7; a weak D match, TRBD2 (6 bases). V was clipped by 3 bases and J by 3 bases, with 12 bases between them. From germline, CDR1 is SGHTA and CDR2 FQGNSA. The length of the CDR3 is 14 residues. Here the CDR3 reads CASSFGGAIYEQYF. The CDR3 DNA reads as TGTGCCAGCAGCTTCGGCGGGGCTATCTACGAGCAGTACTTC.

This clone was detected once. This chain's CDR3 is CASSSRTGATNEKLFF. CDR3 bases: TGTGCCAGCAGCTCCCGGACAGGGGCAACTAATGAAAAACTGTTTTTT. The V call is TRBV7-2, the J call TRBJ1-4; TRBD1 matches 9 bases. The CDR3 is made up of 16 amino acids. The junction had 3 bases not matched to a gene; V was cut back by 4 bases and J by 0 bases. Germline-derived CDR1 and CDR2 are SGHTA and FQGNSA.

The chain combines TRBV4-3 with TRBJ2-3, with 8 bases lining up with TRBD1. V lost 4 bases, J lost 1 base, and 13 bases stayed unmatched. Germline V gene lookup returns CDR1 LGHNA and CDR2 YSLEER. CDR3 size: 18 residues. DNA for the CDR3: TGCGCCAGCAGCCCTTGGACAGGGCGCGCATACGGCACAGATACGCAGTATTTT. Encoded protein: CASSPWTGRAYGTDTQYF.

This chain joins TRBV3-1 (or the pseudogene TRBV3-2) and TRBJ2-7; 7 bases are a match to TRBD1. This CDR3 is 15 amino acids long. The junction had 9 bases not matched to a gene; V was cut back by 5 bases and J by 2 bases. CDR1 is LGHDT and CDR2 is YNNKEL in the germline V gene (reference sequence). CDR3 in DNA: TGTGCCAGCAGCTCGCGGACAGGTAGCCCCTACGAGCAGTACTTC. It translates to CASSSRTGSPYEQYF.

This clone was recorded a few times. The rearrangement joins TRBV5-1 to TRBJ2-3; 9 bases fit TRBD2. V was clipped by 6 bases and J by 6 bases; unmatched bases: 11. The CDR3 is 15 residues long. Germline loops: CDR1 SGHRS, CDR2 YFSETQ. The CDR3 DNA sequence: TGCGCCAGCACCCGTGCGGGAGGGGTCGGGGATACGCAGTATTTT. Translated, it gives CASTRAGGVGDTQYF.

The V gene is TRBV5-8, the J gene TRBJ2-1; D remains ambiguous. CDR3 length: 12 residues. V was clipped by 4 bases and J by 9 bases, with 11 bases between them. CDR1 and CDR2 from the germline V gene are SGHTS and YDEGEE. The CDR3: CASSPRTGEQFF. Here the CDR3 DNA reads TGTGCCAGCAGCCCTCGAACGGGTGAGCAGTTCTTC.

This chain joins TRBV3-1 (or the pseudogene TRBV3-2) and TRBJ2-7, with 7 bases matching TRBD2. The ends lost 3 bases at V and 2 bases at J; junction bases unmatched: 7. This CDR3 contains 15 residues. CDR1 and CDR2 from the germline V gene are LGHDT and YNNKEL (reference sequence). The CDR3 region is CASSQGRARAYEQYF. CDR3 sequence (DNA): TGTGCCAGCAGCCAGGGGAGGGCTAGAGCCTACGAGCAGTACTTC.

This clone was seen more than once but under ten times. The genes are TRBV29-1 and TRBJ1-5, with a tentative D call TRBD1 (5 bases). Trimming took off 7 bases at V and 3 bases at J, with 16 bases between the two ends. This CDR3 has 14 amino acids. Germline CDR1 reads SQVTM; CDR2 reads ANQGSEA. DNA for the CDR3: TGCAGCGCCGCCGTAGGGGCGGTCAATCAGCCCCAGCATTTT. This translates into CSAAVGAVNQPQHF.

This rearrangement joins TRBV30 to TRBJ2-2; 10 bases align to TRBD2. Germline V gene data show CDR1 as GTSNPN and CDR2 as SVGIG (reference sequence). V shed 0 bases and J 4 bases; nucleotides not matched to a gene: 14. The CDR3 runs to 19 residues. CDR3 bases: TGTGCCTGGAGTGTAATTTGGAGTAGCGGGGGGCAGGGCACCGGGGAGCTGTTTTTT. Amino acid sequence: CAWSVIWSSGGQGTGELFF.

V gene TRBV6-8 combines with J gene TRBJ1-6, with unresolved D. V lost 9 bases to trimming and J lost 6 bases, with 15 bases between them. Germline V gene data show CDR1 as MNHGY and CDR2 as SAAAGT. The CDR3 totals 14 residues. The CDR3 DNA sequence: TGTGCCAGAACCGACACCTCATCTAATTCACCCCTCCACTTT. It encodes CARTDTSSNSPLHF.

The CDR3 region has the DNA TGTGCCAGCAGACTCCAGGGGGCTTTAAATTCACCCCTCCACTTT. This codes for CASRLQGALNSPLHF. The rearrangement uses TRBV6-5 and TRBJ1-6; 8 bases are shared with TRBD1. Germline CDR1 is MNHEY and CDR2 is SVGAGI. The J segment lost 7 bases and the V segment lost 6 bases, leaving 8 bases of the junction unmatched. This CDR3 comprises 15 residues.

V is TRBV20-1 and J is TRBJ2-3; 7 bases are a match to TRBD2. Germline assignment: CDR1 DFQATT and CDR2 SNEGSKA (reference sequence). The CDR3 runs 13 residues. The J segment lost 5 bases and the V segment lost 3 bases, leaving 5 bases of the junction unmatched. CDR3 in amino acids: CSASRGEGDTQYF. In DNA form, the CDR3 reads TGCAGTGCTAGTCGCGGGGAGGGAGATACGCAGTATTTT.

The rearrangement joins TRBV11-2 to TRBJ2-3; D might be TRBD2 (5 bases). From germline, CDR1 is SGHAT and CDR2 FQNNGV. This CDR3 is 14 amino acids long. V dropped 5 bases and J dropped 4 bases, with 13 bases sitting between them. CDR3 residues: CASSHRGPADTQYF. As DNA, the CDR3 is TGTGCCAGCAGCCACCGAGGGCCGGCAGATACGCAGTATTTT. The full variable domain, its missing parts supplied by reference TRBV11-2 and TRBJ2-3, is EAGVAQSPRYKIIEKRQSVAFWCNPISGHATLYWYQQILGQGPKLLIQFQNNGVVDDSQLPKDRFSAERLKGVDSTLKIQPAKLEDSAVYLCASSHRGPADTQYFGPGTRLTVL.

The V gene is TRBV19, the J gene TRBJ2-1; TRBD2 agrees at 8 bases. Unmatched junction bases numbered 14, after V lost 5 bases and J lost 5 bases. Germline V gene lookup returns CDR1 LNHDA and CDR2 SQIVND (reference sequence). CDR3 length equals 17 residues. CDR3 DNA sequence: TGTGCCAGTAGTCGCCTTCGGGGTGGCGGGGGGAACAATGAGCAGTTCTTC. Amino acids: CASSRLRGGGGNNEQFF.

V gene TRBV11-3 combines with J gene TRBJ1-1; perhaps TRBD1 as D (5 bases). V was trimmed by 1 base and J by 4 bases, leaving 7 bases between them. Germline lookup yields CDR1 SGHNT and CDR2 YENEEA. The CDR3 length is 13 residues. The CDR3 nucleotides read TGTGCCAGCAGCTTAGGGGGCTTCACTGAAGCTTTCTTT. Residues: CASSLGGFTEAFF.

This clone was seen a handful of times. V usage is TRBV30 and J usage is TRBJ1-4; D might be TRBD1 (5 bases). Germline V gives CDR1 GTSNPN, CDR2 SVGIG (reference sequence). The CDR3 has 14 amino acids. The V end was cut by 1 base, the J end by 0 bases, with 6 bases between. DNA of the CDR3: TGTGCCTGGAGTGAGGGGCCAACTAATGAAAAACTGTTTTTT. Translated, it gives CAWSEGPTNEKLFF.

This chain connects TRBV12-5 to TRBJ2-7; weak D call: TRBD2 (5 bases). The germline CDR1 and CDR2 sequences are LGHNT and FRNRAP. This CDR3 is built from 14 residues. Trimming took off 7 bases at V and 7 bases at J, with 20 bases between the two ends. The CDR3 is CASALRAWRREQYF. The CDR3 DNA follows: TGTGCTAGTGCCTTGAGGGCCTGGAGGAGAGAGCAGTACTTC.

For the CDR3, the DNA is TGCGCCAGCAGCCAAGATAAGGGGACAGGGGAGGCAGATACGCAGTATTTT. Amino acids: CASSQDKGTGEADTQYF. The chain is built from TRBV4-1 and TRBJ2-3, with 10 bases identical to TRBD1. Per the germline V gene, CDR1 is MGHRA and CDR2 is YSYEKL. The CDR3 length is 17 residues. Trimming at V came to 0 bases and at J to 4 bases, leaving 7 bases not matched to a gene.

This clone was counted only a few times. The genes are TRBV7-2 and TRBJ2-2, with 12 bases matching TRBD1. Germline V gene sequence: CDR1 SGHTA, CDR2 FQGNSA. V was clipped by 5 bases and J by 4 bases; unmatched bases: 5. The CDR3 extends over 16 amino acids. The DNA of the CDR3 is TGTGCCAGCAGCGCCGGGACAGGGGGCGGCACCGGGGAGCTGTTTTTT. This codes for CASSAGTGGGTGELFF. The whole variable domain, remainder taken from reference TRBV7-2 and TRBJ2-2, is GAGVSQSPSNKVTEKGKDVELRCDPISGHTALYWYRQSLGQGLEFLIYFQGNSAPDKSGLPSDRFSAERTGGSVSTLTIQRTQQEDSAVYLCASSAGTGGGTGELFFGEGSRLTVL.

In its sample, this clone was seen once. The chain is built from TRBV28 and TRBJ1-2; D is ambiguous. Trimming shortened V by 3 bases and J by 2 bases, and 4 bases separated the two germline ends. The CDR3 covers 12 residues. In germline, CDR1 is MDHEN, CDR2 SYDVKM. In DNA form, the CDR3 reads TGTGCCAGCAGTTTCCCAAACTATGGCTACACCTTC. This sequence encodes CASSFPNYGYTF.

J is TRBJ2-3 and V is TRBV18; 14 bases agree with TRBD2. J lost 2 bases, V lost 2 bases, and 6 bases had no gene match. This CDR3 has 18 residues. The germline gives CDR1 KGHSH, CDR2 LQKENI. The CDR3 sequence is CASSPTGTSGGFTDTQYF. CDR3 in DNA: TGTGCCAGCTCACCAACTGGGACTAGCGGGGGCTTCACAGATACGCAGTATTTT. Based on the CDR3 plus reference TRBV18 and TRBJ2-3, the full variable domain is NAGVMQNPRHLVRRRGQEARLRCSPMKGHSHVYWYRQLPEEGLKFMVYLQKENIIDESGMPKERFSAEFPKEGPSILRIQQVVRGDSAAYFCASSPTGTSGGFTDTQYFGPGTRLTVL.

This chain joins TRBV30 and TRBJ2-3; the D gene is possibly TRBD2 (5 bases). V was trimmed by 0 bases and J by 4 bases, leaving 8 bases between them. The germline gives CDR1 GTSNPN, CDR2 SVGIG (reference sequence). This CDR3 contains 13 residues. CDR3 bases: TGTGCCTGGAGTGTAGCCGGGGCAGATACGCAGTATTTT. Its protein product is CAWSVAGADTQYF. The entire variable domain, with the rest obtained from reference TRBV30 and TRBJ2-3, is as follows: SQTIHQWPATLVQPVGSPLSLECTVEGTSNPNLYWYRQAAGRGLQLLFYSVGIGQISSEVPQNLSASRPQDRQFILSSKKLLLSDSGFYLCAWSVAGADTQYFGPGTRLTVL.